The entry that follows covers one T cell receptor (beta chain) sequence. It may be a read error: a sequence one base away is much more abundant. This record comes from a study of blood T cells in healthy people across ages. It was with a sample-barcoded 5' primer and a J-beta primer mix that a second PCR of roughly 7 to 12 cycles was run. Via MiXCR, TCRdb re-called the 5' RACE reads, giving one row per CDR3 protein. The sample includes 700,000 to 950,000 distinct CDR3 sequences, roughly 41% of them seen just once. The CDR3 is 15 amino acids. Germline CDR1 is SGHRS and CDR2 is YFSETQ. Trimming removed 4 bases from V and 12 bases from J, with 23 bases in between.

The genes are TRBV5-1 and TRBJ2-1; no firm D call. The specimen was blood. The source is an older woman in good health. The CDR3 reads CASSLSSTPSDGQFF. CDR3 nucleotide sequence: TGCGCCAGCAGCCTCAGCAGCACCCCCTCGGATGGGCAGTTCTTC.